This T cell receptor (beta chain) was sequenced during a study of cytomegalovirus exposure and HLA in healthy donors (dated by TCRdb to 2016 to 2017). General notes on the study: According to an earlier analysis of around 600 of the donors, about 179 million T cells yielded over 100 million unique TCR beta sequences and 276 Gb of sequence data. A later analysis re-examined previously published TCR beta repertoires from roughly 720 donors and added high-resolution HLA genotyping to investigate patterns of TCR occurrence. Alongside the repertoire data, information on donor age, sex, ethnicity and CMV serostatus was compiled. Among about 370 genotyped donors of the cohort, an average of approximately 240,000 unique TCR beta nucleotide sequences was sequenced per donor, of which roughly 18% were non-productive. All discovery cohort repertoires had been generated on a single sequencing platform. The study profiled the T cell repertoires of 500 to 800 subjects by immunosequencing and related them to cytomegalovirus serostatus. Roughly 5 DR-DQ haplotypes were handled as single units for association and clustering because linkage in the cohort was strong. HLA typing covered class I and class II loci at four-digit resolution. In the later analysis, no new phenotypic data were used to find candidate immune exposures; instead, reliance was placed on TCR beta sequences and their occurrence across donors. Genome-wide SNP genotypes for about 65% of the roughly 670 donors were used in a later genetic analysis, which treated that subset as a discovery cohort. To decide whether each TCR beta V gene segment behaved as functional or pseudogenic, an earlier analysis of fewer than 750 of the donors relied on high-throughput TCR beta sequencing. To predict cytomegalovirus infection status, the study brought together high-throughput TCR immunosequencing, statistical association of individual TCRs with disease status, and machine learning. A separate validation cohort of 100 to 150 different subjects was used in addition to the approximately 610-subject first cohort. Typing coverage varied by locus: about 620-630 donors for A, B, C, DRB1 and DQB1; approximately 500 for DQA1; more than 600 for DPA1; approximately 450 for DPB1. An early release covering 500 to 750 HLA-typed donors comprised around 300 gigabases of sequencing data and around 86 million unique TCR sequences. The aim of the study was to test whether cataloging public T cell receptors could identify signatures of past pathogen exposure. Of the roughly 400 genotyped donors, 65% to 90% fell in the genetic ancestry cluster associated with self-reported Caucasian donors. Results the study describes overall, beyond this receptor: While some public TCRs were present in many individuals, most TCR sequences turned up only very rarely across donors. In the study, around 150 TCR beta chains were listed as associated with cytomegalovirus. In a later analysis, several top co-occurrence clusters were reported to appear linked to parvovirus B19, influenza, CMV and Epstein-Barr virus. A later analysis associated approximately 17,000 TCR beta sequences with specific HLA alleles at a false discovery rate of 0.05. Because HLA typing was unavailable for some donors at each locus, only the typed subset was used in association tests. The classifier was reported to diagnose cytomegalovirus status with high specificity and sensitivity in both the original cohort and the validation cohort. In a later analysis, HLA-associated TCR beta chains showed more clonal expansion and lower generation probabilities than non-associated chains that were equally common. In a later genetic analysis, a missense DCLRE1C variant was associated with V-gene and J-gene trimming of TCR beta chains, and the association was replicated in an independent cohort. When HLA alleles, especially DR and DQ, strongly co-occurred, TCR associations were difficult to assign to individual alleles. The presence/absence analyses assumed that sequencing depth was roughly uniform across donors, and that assumption may not be true. Most CMV-associated TCR beta chains appeared to be HLA-restricted in a later analysis, and the HLA associations seemed to be driven largely by CMV exposure. According to the authors, the approach could potentially be generalized to other disease states and immunological phenotypes. According to a later genetic analysis, donors in an Asian-associated ancestry cluster had fewer N-insertions in productive TCRs than the roughly 670-donor mean. A further reported finding was that TCR beta sequences accurately predicted the HLA-A and HLA-B alleles for most subjects in the first cohort. Broadly in line with IMGT annotations, most TCR beta V segments showed up in productive rearrangements about 90% or about 30% of the time in an earlier analysis of several hundred of the donors. In a later analysis, TCR association rates were found to vary across HLA loci, with the most associated TCRs seen for DRB1 alleles and the fewest for HLA-C alleles. Three of the identified cytomegalovirus-associated TCR beta chains were confirmed in vitro to be specific for cytomegalovirus antigens. Because counts were too low, approximately 15 rarely observed V segments, including chromosome 9 orphons, were excluded from the earlier analysis of some 590 of the donors. Correlated functional status among segregating V segments might reflect linkage disequilibrium, but an unknown experimental factor could not be ruled out. The cohort was sequenced for TCR beta chains only, and without alpha or paired-chain data the features that could be detected were limited. A cluster of highly shared sequence variants was judged likely to be a technical artifact of the sequencing pipeline. The only immune exposure information available for the cohort was CMV serostatus.

The cohort comprised hundreds of healthy bone marrow donors. At the time of sampling, every cohort member was nominally healthy, though immune exposures that went unrecorded were likely present. The donor was CMV seronegative and belonged to the group of 350 or so seronegative cohort members. Every donor gave a peripheral blood sample, and the peripheral blood mononuclear cells from that sample were used for TCR beta sequencing. Genomic DNA was extracted from the blood cell samples with the Qiagen DNeasy Blood Extraction Kit. Receptor amplification or capture employed the immunoSEQ multiplex PCR assay. A mixture of 60 forward primers for TCR Vbeta segments and 13 reverse primers for TCR Jbeta segments was used in the multiplex PCR. Amplification of the CDR3 region of rearranged TCR beta genes was performed with a multiplex PCR assay on genomic DNA. Amplified TCR beta libraries were sequenced as 87-base-pair reads on the Illumina HiSeq System. The paper's processing steps were these. In a later analysis, 77 million or so unique TCR beta chains were counted across the 666 repertoires, and around 10 million of these chains were shared by at least two donors. Raw reads were error-corrected and collapsed into unique sequences by a nearest-neighbor algorithm in which closely related sequences were merged to remove PCR and sequencing errors. V, D and J gene segments were assigned by aligning CDR3 sequences to IMGT reference sequences. For a sequence to be retained, a match of at least six nucleotides to both a V gene segment and a J gene segment was required. A rearrangement counted as productive if the CDR3 had no stop codons and remained in frame with V and J, and every other rearrangement counted as non-productive. Following IMGT convention, CDR3 was defined as the stretch from the second conserved V-encoded cysteine to the conserved J-encoded phenylalanine. Sequences without an unambiguous match to a single V gene segment were excluded from the earlier analysis of over 500 of the donors. In an earlier analysis of around 600 of the donors, V segments were called functional above 56.7% productive rearrangements and were called segregating when the between-donor standard deviation exceeded 5%. A statistical classification framework was developed to diagnose cytomegalovirus status using the catalog of TCR beta chain sequences. In a later analysis, V and J genes were assigned by comparing TCR nucleotide sequences against IMGT/GENE-DB human TR gene sequences. In a later analysis, CDR3 sequences and most-parsimonious VDJ recombination scenarios were assigned using the TCRdist pipeline. In a later analysis, each TCR beta chain was defined by its CDR3 amino acid sequence together with its V-gene family, and reads lacking a unique V-gene family were excluded. To address suspected cross-contamination and a sequencing artifact, a later analysis removed some 620 highly shared, low-generation-probability nucleotide sequences. For each public chain, a later analysis derived a clonal expansion index from normalized ranks of inferred template counts within each repertoire. Generation probabilities in a later analysis came from a VDJ recombination model fitted to out-of-frame rearrangements, and those results were checked against IGoR. In a later analysis, TCR-TCR, TCR-HLA and TCR-CMV co-occurrence was scored with hypergeometric tests, and a repertoire-size bias correction was applied to TCR pairs. A later analysis estimated false discovery rates by permuting HLA or CMV assignments 20 times. In a later analysis, co-occurring TCRs were grouped using DBSCAN, with TCRdist sequence similarity added in when clustering inside HLA-allele-positive subsets. Repertoires with fewer than 30,000 or more than 120,000 public chains were left out of co-occurrence clustering, as were four to six repertoires with anomalous nucleotide sharing. In its TCRdb copy, this immuneACCESS table keeps in-frame sequences only and misses some clones. Where compared with another copy, unresolved V genes explain less than half of these, and the others have no known cause. That table supplies the V and J calls and clone size; D and trimming were determined from the DNA. The sample table includes about 130,000 clones. About 2% of the sample goes to the ten largest clones.

As regards this clone: The specificity of this receptor is unknown.

The source is a man aged 40-50 years in good health and CMV-seronegative. Sequencing was done on a sample of PBMCs.

At the DNA level, the sequence is TGTGCCAGCAGCTCGGGGGGGGGCTACGAGCAGTACTTC. It translates to CASSSGGGYEQYF. The rearranged chain carries TRBV9 and TRBJ2-7; TRBD2 agrees with 8 junctional bases. Germline trimming: 4 bases from V, 3 bases from J; junction bases outside gene matches: 3. Sequences SGDLS (CDR1) and YYNGEE (CDR2) are obtained from the germline V gene. From cysteine to phenylalanine, the CDR3 is 13 amino acids long. The CDR3 DNA has 39 bases and is translated from base 1.